The entry below describes one T cell receptor (beta chain). Its antigen is unknown. Produced via immunoSEQ multiplex PCR; TCRdb's table is partial and in-frame only. This table has approximately 450 clones, roughly three fifths appearing once. The data originate from a study of tumour-infiltrating T cells in Burkitt lymphoma. Overall study context: All epidemiological Burkitt lymphoma subtypes were represented in the cohort. Survival, overall and progression-free, tracked with productive clonality. General observations from the study: Several public clonotypes were shared across many Burkitt lymphoma patients.

The CDR3 runs 12 residues. Germline V gene sequence: CDR1 SGHDT, CDR2 YYEEEE. The V end lost 2 bases, the J end lost 4 bases, and 7 bases lay between the germline ends. The TCR was taken from a human donor with Burkitt lymphoma. V gene TRBV5-6 combines with J gene TRBJ2-7, with D unresolved. Sample: tumor tissue. Here the CDR3 reads CASSFPGYEQYF. The DNA for the CDR3 is TGTGCCAGCAGCTTCCCAGGTTACGAGCAGTACTTC.